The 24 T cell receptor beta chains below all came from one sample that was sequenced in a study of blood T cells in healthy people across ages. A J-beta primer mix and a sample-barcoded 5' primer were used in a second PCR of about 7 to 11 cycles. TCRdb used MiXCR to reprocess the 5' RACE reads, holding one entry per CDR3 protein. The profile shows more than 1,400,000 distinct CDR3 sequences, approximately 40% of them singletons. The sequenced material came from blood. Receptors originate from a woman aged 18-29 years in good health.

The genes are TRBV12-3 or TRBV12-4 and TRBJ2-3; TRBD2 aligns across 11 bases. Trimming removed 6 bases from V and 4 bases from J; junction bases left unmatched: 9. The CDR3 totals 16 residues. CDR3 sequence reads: CASSHLAGGVADTQYF. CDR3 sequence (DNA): TGTGCCAGCAGCCACCTAGCGGGGGGTGTAGCAGATACGCAGTATTTT.

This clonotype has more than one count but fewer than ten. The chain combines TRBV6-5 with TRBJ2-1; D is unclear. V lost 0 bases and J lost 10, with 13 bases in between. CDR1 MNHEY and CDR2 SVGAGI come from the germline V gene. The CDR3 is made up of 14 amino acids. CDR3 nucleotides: TGTGCCAGCAGTTACTCAGGGTCGCGCACGGAGCAGTTCTTC. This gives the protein CASSYSGSRTEQFF.

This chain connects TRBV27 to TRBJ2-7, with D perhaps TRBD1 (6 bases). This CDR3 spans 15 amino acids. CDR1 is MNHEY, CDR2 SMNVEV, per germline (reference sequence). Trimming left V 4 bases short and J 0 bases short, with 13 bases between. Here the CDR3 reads CASSSLGTSSYEQYF. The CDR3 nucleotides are TGTGCCAGCAGTTCCCTGGGGACATCCTCCTACGAGCAGTACTTC.

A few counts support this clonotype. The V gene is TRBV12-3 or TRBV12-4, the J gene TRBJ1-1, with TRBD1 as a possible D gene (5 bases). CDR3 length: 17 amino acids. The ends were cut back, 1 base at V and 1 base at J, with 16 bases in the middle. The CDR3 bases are TGTGCCAGCAGTTTAGATCGGCTCGGGGGGGGGAACACTGAAGCTTTCTTT. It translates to CASSLDRLGGGNTEAFF.

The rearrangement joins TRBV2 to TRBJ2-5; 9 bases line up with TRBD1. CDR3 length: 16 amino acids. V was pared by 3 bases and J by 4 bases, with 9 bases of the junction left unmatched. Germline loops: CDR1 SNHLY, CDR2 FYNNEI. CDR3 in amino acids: CASSDWGTGIGETQYF. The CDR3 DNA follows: TGTGCCAGCAGTGATTGGGGGACAGGGATTGGAGAGACCCAGTACTTC.

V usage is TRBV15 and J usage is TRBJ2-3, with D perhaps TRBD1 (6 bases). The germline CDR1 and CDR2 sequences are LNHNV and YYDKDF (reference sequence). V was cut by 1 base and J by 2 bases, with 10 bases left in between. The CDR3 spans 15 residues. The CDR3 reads CATSRAAGDTDTQYF. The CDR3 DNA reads TGTGCCACCAGCAGAGCTGCAGGGGACACAGATACGCAGTATTTT.

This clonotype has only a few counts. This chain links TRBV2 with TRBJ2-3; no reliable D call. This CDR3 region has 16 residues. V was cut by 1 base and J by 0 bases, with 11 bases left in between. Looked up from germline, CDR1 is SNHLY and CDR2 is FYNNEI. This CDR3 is CASSEGQQPSTDTQYF. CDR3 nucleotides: TGTGCCAGCAGTGAAGGGCAGCAACCCAGCACAGATACGCAGTATTTT.

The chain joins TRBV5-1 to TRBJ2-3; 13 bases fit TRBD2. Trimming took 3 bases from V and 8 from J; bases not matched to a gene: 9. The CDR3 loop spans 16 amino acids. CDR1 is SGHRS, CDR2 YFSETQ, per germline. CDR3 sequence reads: CASSYTSGGARSTQYF. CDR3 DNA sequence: TGCGCCAGCAGCTACACTAGCGGGGGGGCACGGTCTACGCAGTATTTT.

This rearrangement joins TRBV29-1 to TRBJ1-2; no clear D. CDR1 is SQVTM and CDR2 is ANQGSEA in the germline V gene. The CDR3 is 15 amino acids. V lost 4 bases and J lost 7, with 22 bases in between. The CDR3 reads CSVVAPYGGRAGYTF. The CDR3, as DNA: TGCAGCGTTGTTGCCCCCTATGGAGGGAGAGCTGGCTACACCTTC.

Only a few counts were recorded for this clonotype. The CDR3 protein is CASTQREGTNYGYTF. The DNA for the CDR3 is TGTGCCAGCACTCAACGGGAAGGGACTAACTATGGCTACACCTTC. The rearrangement links TRBV12-3 or TRBV12-4 to TRBJ1-2, with no clear D. Trimming left V 7 bases short and J 0 bases short, with 15 bases between. The CDR3 contains 15 residues.

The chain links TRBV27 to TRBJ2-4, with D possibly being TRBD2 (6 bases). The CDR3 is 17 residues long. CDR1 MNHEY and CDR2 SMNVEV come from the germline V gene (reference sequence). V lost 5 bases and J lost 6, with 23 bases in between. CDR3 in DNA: TGTGCCAGCAGTCCCCTTAAAAGGGCCGGGGGTCGAAACATTCAGTACTTC. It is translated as CASSPLKRAGGRNIQYF.

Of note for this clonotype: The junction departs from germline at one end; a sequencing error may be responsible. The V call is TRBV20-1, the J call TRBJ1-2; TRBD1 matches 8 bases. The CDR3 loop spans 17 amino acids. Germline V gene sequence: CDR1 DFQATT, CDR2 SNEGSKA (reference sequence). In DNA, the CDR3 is TGCAGTGCTAATCCAGACCTGGGGACAGGAGCTAACTATGGCTACGCCTTC. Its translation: CSANPDLGTGANYGYAF.

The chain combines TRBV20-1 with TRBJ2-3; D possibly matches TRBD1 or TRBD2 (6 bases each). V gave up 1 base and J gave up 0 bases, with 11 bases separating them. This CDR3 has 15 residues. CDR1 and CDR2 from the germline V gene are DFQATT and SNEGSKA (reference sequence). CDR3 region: CSARVRGLSTDTQYF. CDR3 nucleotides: TGCAGTGCTAGAGTTCGGGGGCTGAGCACAGATACGCAGTATTTT.

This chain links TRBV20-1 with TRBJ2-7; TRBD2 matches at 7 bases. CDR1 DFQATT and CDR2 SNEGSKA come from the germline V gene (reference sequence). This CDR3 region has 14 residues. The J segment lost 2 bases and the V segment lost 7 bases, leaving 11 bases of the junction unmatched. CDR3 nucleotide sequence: TGCAGTGTTCCTTTACTAGCGTATGCCTACGAGCAGTACTTC. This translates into CSVPLLAYAYEQYF.

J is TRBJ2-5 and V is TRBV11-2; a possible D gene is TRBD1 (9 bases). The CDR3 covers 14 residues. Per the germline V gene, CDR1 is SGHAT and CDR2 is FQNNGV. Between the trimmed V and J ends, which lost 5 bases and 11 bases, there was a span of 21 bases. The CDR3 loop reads CASSGGGTGYEQYF. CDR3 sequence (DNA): TGTGCCAGCAGCGGCGGGGGGACAGGGTATGAGCAGTACTTC. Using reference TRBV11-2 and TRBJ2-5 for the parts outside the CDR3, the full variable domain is EAGVAQSPRYKIIEKRQSVAFWCNPISGHATLYWYQQILGQGPKLLIQFQNNGVVDDSQLPKDRFSAERLKGVDSTLKIQPAKLEDSAVYLCASSGGGTGYEQYFGPGTRLLVL.

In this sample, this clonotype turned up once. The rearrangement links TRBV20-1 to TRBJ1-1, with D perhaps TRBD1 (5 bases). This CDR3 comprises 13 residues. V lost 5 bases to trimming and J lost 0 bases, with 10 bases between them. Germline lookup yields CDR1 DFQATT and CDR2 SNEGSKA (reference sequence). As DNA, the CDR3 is TGCAGTGCTCAAGTAGGGGTGAACACTGAAGCTTTCTTT. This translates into CSAQVGVNTEAFF.

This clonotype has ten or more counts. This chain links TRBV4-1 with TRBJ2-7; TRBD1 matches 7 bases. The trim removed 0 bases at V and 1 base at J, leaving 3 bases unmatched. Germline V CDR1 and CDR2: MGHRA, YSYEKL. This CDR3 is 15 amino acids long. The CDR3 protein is CASSQDDRESYEQYF. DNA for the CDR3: TGCGCCAGCAGCCAAGATGACAGGGAGTCCTACGAGCAGTACTTC.

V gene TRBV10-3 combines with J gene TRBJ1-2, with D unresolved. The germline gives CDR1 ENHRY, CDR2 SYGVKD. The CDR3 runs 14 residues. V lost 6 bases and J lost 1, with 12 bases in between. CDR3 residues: CAISPRTDNYGYTF. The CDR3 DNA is TGTGCCATCAGCCCTCGGACGGATAACTATGGCTACACCTTC.

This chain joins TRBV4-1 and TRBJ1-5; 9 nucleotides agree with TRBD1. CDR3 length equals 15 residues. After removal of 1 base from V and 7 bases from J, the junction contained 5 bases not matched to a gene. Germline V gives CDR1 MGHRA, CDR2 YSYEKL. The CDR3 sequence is CASSQVDRGGQPQHF. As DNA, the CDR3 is TGCGCCAGCAGCCAAGTGGACAGGGGAGGACAGCCCCAGCATTTT.

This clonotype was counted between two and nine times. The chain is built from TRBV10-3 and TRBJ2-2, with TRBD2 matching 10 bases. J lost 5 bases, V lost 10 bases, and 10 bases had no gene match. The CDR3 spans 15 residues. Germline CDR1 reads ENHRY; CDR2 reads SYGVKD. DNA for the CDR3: TGTGCCACCTCAGGACTAGCGGATACTACCGGGGAGCTGTTTTTT. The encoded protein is CATSGLADTTGELFF.

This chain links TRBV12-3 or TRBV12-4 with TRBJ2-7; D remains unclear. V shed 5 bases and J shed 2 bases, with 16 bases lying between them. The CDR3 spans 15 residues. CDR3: CASSPWSHSPYEQYF. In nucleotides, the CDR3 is TGTGCCAGCAGTCCTTGGTCCCATAGCCCCTACGAGCAGTACTTC.

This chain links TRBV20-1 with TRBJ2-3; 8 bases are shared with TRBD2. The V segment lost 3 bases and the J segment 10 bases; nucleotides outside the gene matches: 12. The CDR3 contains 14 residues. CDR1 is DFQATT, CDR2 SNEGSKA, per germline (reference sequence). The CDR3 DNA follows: TGCAGTGCTAGTCTTAGCGGGATCTTTGGCGCGCAGTATTTT. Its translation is CSASLSGIFGAQYF.

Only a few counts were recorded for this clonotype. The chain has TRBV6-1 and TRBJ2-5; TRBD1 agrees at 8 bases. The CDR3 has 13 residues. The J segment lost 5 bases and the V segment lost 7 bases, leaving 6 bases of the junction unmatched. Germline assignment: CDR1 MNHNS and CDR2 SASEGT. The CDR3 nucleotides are TGTGCCAGCAAGAGGACAGGGAAGGAGACCCAGTACTTC. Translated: CASKRTGKETQYF.

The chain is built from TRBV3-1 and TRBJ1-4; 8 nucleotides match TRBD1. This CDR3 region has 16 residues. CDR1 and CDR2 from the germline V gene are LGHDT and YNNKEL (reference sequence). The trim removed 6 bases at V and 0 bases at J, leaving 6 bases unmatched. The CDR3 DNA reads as TGTGCCAGCAGTCGCGGACAGGGTTCAACTAATGAAAAACTGTTTTTT. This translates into CASSRGQGSTNEKLFF. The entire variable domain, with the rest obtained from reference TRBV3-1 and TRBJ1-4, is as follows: DTAVSQTPKYLVTQMGNDKSIKCEQNLGHDTMYWYKQDSKKFLKIMFSYNNKELIINETVPNRFSPKSPDKAHLNLHINSLELGDSAVYFCASSRGQGSTNEKLFFGSGTQLSVL.